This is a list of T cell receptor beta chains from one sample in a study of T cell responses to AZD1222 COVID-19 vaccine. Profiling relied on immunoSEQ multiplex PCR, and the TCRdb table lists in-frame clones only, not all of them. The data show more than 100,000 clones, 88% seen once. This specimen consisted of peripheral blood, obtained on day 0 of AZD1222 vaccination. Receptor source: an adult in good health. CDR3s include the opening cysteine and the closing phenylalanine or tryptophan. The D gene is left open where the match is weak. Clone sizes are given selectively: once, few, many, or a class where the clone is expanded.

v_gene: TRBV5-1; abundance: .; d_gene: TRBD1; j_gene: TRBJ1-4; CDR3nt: TGCGCCAGCAGCGATGGGACAGGGGTTGAAAAACTGTTTTTT; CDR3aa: CASSDGTGVEKLFF
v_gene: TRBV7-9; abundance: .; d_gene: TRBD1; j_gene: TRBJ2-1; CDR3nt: TGTGCCAGCAGCCGGGACAGCTCCTACAATGAGCAGTTCTTC; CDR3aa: CASSRDSSYNEQFF
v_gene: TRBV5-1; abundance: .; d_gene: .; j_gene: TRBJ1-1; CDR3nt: TGCGCCAGCAGCCGGACCGGCGGTGGTTCGAACACTGAAGCTTTCTTT; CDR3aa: CASSRTGGGSNTEAFF
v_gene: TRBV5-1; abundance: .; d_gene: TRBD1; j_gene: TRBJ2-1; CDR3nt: TGCGCCAGCAGCATCGGGACAGGGGGGAATGAGCAGTTCTTC; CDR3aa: CASSIGTGGNEQFF
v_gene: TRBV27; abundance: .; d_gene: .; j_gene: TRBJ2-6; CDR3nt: TGTGCCAGCCGGCCAATTGAAACGACTGAGTCTGGGGCCAACGTCCTGACTTTC; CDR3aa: CASRPIETTESGANVLTF
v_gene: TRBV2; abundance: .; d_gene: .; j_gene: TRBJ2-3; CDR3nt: TGTGCCACCGCGGGGGCCGAGGCAGATACGCAGTATTTT; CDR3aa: CATAGAEADTQYF
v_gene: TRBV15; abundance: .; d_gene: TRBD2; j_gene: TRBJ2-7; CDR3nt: TGTGCCACCAGCAGAGTAACGGGGAGGGGCGCCTACGAGCAGTACTTC; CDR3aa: CATSRVTGRGAYEQYF
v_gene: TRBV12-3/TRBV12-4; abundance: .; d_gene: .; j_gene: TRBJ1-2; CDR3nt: TGTGCCAGCAGTCCTGGGCTTGCTGGCTACACCTTC; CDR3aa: CASSPGLAGYTF
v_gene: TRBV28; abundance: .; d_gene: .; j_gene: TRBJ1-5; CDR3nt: TGTGCCAGCAGTTCGACTCAACCCAGCAATCAGCCCCAGCATTTT; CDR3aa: CASSSTQPSNQPQHF
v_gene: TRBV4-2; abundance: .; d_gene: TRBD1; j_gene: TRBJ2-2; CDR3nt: TGTGCCAGCAGCCAACACAGACAGGGGTACACCGGGGAGCTGTTTTTT; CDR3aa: CASSQHRQGYTGELFF
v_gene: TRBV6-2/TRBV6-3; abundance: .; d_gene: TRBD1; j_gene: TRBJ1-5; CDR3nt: TGTGCCAGCAGTCCCCTCATAGGACAGGGCGGACAGCCCCAGCATTTT; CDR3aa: CASSPLIGQGGQPQHF
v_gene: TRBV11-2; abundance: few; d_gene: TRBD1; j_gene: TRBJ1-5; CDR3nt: TGTGCCAGCAGCTTATACAGGGGACCGAATCAGCCCCAGCATTTT; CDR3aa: CASSLYRGPNQPQHF
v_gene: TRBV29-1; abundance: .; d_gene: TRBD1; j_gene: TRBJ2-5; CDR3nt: TGCAGCGAACGCCCGACAGGGGGCGGGGAGACCCAGTACTTC; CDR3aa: CSERPTGGGETQYF
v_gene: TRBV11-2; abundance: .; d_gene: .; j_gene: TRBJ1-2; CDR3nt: TGTGCCAGCAGCTTAGATGGCGGCGCGGGGGATGGCTACACCTTC; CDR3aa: CASSLDGGAGDGYTF
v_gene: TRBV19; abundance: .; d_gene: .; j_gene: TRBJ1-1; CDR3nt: TGTGCCAGTAGTATAGTGGACACTGAAGCTTTCTTT; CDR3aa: CASSIVDTEAFF
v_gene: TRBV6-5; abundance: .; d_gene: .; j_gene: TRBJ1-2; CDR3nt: TGTGCCAGCAGTTACTCTACGATGGGCCAGCCCTATGGCTACACCTTC; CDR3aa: CASSYSTMGQPYGYTF
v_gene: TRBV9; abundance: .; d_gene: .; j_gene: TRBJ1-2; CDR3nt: TGTGCCAGCAGCGTAGAGAGGGGGGACTATGGCTACACCTTC; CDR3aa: CASSVERGDYGYTF
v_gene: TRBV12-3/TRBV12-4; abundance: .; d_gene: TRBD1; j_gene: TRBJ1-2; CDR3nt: TGTGCCAGCAGACAGGGGGCGGATGGCTACACCTTC; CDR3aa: CASRQGADGYTF
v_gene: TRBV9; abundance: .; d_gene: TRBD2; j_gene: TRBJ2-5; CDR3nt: TGTGCCAGCAGCGTAGGTTCGGGGGGGCAAGAGACCCAGTACTTC; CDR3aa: CASSVGSGGQETQYF
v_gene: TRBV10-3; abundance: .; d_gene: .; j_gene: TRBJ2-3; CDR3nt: TGTGCCATCCGGGGAGATTCGGTAGCAAATACGCAGTATTTT; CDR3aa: CAIRGDSVANTQYF
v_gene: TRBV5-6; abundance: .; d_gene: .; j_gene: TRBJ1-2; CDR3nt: TGTGCCAGCAGCTTGGCGCGTGGACGGAGTTATGGCTACACCTTC; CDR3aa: CASSLARGRSYGYTF
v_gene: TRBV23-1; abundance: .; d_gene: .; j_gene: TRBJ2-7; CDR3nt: TGCGCCAGCAGTCAATTTTGGCAGGAGAGCTCCTACGAGCAGTACTTC; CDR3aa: CASSQFWQESSYEQYF
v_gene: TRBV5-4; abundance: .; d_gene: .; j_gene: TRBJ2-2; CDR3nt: TGTGCCAGCAGCTTGGTCTTGGGGGCGGGCGGGGAGCTGTTTTTT; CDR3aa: CASSLVLGAGGELFF
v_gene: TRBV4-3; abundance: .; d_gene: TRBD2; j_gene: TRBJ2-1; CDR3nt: TGCGCCAGCAGCCAAGATCCTAGCGGGAGTTTCAATGAGCAGTTCTTC; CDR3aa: CASSQDPSGSFNEQFF
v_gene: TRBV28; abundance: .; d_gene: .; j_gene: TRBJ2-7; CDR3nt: TGTGCCAGCAGCGCGCAATACGAGCAGTACTTC; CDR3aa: CASSAQYEQYF
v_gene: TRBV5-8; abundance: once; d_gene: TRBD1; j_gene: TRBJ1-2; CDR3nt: TGTGCCAGCAGCGCGGGACAGGGCGGAATCTATGGCTACACCTTC; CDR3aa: CASSAGQGGIYGYTF
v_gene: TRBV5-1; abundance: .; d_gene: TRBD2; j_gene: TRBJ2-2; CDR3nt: TGCGCCAGCAGCTTGGTTGCTAGCGGGGGGGCCGATGTCGGGGAGCTGTTTTTT; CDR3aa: CASSLVASGGADVGELFF
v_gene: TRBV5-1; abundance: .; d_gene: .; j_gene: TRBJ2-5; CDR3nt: TGCGCCAGCAGGGTACAACAAGAGACCCAGTACTTC; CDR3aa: CASRVQQETQYF
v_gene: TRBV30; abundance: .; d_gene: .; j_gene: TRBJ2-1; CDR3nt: TGTGCCTGGGGTTCTTTGTATGAGCAGTTCTTC; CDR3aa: CAWGSLYEQFF
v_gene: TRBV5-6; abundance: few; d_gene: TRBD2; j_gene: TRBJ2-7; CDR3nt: TGTGCCAGCAGCCTCCAGGGAGGGGCCTACGAGCAGTACTTC; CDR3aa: CASSLQGGAYEQYF
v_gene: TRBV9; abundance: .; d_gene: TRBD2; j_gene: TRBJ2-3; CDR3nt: TGTGCCAGCAGCCTCTCGGGACTAGCGGTCACAGATACGCAGTATTTT; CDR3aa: CASSLSGLAVTDTQYF
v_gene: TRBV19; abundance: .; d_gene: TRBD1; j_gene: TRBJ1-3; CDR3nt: TGTGCCAGTAGGTCACGGGGACAGGGAAACACCATATATTTT; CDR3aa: CASRSRGQGNTIYF
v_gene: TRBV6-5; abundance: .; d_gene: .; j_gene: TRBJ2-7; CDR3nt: TGTGCCAGCAGGGGGACACCCCTCTACGAGCAGTACTTC; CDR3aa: CASRGTPLYEQYF
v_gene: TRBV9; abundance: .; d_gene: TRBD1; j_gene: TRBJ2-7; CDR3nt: TGTGCCAGCAGCGTCGAGATTAGACAGGGACCCATGTACTTC; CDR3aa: CASSVEIRQGPMYF
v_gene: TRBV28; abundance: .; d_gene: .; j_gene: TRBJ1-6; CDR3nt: TGTGCCAGCATCGGACCCCAGGGGAATTCACCCCTCCACTTT; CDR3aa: CASIGPQGNSPLHF
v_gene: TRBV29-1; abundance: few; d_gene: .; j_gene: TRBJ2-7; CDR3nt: TGCAGCGTTGATATTGGCCTGCAATACGAGCAGTACTTC; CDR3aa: CSVDIGLQYEQYF
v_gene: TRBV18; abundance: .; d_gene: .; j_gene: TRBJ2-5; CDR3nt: TGTGCCAGCTCACCCCTGCACGGGGGAAAGGAGACCCAGTACTTC; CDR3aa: CASSPLHGGKETQYF